This note documents a single TCR beta chain sequence. This clonotype was detected ten times or more. It has no known antigen specificity. No clone much larger than this one lies a single base away; base qualities are absent. Taken from cysteine to phenylalanine, the CDR3 has 15 residues. CDR3 DNA only is kept here, 45 bases in frame from base 1. CDR1 and CDR2 are drawn from the germline V gene: SGHVS, FNYEAQ. Trimming costs V 6 bases and J 1 base, and their ends lie 10 bases apart. Donors were 30 to 45 systemically healthy Caucasian individuals from Russia aged roughly 6 to 90 years. Roughly 9 milliliters of peripheral blood were drawn from each donor into EDTA-treated Vacutainer tubes. Ficoll-Paque density-gradient centrifugation was used to isolate PBMCs, with at least 7 million per sample. Trizol reagent was used to extract total RNA from PBMCs, with at least 6 micrograms per sample. Naive CD45RAhigh/CD27high T cell percentages were measured by flow cytometry on a PBMC aliquot from every donor.

This sample is part of a study of blood T cells in healthy people across ages (dated by TCRdb to 2015 to 2017). As for the study more broadly: Template switching captured roughly one uniquely barcoded TCR beta cDNA molecule per two T cells in model experiments. To track age-related changes in TCR beta repertoire diversity, the study relied on deep sequencing normalized with unique cDNA molecular identifiers. Four age groups were formed from the donors: young (average 16 years), middle-aged (approximately 40), aged (around 62) and long-lived (around 80). Donors of different ages were randomly distributed across sequencing lanes to avoid experimental bias. For two donors (one aged 18 to 29 and one aged 80 or older), the study analyzed two additional independent replicas of 1 million unique cDNA reads from the same blood draw. The investigation overall reported the following: There was a strong correlation between observed TCR beta diversity and the percentage of naive T cells measured by flow cytometry. As age increased, observed TCR beta diversity per million T cells dropped in a roughly linear way, and a significant reduction was already evident by age approximately 40. Total diversity estimates from one million sequenced T cells were considered lower bounds and underestimates. Compared with the aged group, more naive CD4+ T cells, fewer expanded clones and increased TCR diversity were shown by the long-lived group, suggesting age selection. Bulk unsorted PBMC profiling prevented conclusive comparison of naive and antigen-experienced compartments. Because donor CMV infection status was unknown, age-related changes in expanded clonotypes were potentially confounded.

Library preparation employed 5' RACE. Sequencing was performed on an Illumina HiSeq 2500. The second PCR ran for about 6 to 11 cycles and used a J-beta primer mix along with a sample-barcoded 5' primer. Each TCR beta cDNA molecule received a unique molecular identifier from a template-switch 5' adaptor carrying 12 random nucleotides. Each sample yielded at least 3 million CDR3-containing paired-end reads. The Mint cDNA synthesis kit, primed by a TRBC-specific oligonucleotide, was used to synthesize first-strand cDNA from all RNA. Following uracil-DNA glycosylase treatment, all cDNA underwent a first 18-cycle PCR with the universal primers M1SS and BC2_uni_R. The authors processed their data as follows. For normalization, 1 million high-quality reads were randomly selected from each sample, with every read carrying a distinct molecular identifier. Reads sharing molecular identifiers were discarded rather than binned into consensus sequences. MiTCR, run with a Q25 quality threshold and the strictest error-elimination algorithm, handled CDR3 identification, clonotype clustering and error correction. A nonparametric unseen species model with Euler transformation was used to estimate lower-bound total TCR beta diversity. TCRdb trimmed the raw reads at Q25, called clones with MiXCR and kept productive beta chains. Rows are combined by CDR3 protein, so each entry shows the most common genes and DNA. These V and J calls originate from TCRdb's pipeline instead of the authors' own analysis. For this sample there are about 970,000 distinct CDR3 sequences; about 51% appear just once. Roughly 23% of the sample is taken by the ten largest.

The TCR sequence derives from a woman aged 55 to 70 in good health. Sequencing used blood. The chain uses TRBV7-6 and TRBJ2-6, with a weak D call of TRBD1 (7 bases match). The nucleotide sequence reads as follows: TGTGCCAGCAGTTCAGGGGGGTCTGGGGCCAACGTCCTGACTTTC. Translated, it reads CASSSGGSGANVLTF.